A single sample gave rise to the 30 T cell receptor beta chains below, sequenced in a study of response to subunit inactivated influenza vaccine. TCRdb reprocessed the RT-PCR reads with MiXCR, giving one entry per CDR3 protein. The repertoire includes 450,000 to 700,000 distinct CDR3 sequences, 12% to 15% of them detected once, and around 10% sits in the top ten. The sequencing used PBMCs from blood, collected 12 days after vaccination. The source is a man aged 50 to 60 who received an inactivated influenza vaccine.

The CDR3 spells CASSSYRGRDGYTF. CDR3 coding DNA: TGTGCCAGCAGCTCGTACAGGGGGCGCGATGGCTACACCTTC. The V gene is TRBV7-2, the J gene TRBJ1-2; 9 nucleotides line up with TRBD1. V was clipped by 4 bases and J by 6 bases; unmatched bases: 6. The CDR3 is 14 residues long. Germline values: CDR1 SGHTA, CDR2 FQGNSA. Together with reference TRBV7-2 and TRBJ1-2, the CDR3 gives the full variable domain: GAGVSQSPSNKVTEKGKDVELRCDPISGHTALYWYRQSLGQGLEFLIYFQGNSAPDKSGLPSDRFSAERTGGSVSTLTIQRTQQEDSAVYLCASSSYRGRDGYTFGSGTRLTVV.

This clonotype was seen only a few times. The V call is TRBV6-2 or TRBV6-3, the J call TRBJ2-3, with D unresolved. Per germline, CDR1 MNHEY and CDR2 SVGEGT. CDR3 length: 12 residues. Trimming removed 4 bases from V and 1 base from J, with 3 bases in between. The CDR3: CASSFCTDTQYF. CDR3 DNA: TGTGCCAGCAGTTTCTGCACAGATACGCAGTATTTT.

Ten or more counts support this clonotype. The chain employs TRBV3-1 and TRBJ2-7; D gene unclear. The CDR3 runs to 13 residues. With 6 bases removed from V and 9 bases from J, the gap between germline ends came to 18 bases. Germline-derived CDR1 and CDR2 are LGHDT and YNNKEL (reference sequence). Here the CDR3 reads CASSPTNYERQYF. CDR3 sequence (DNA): TGTGCCAGCAGTCCTACCAACTACGAGCGGCAGTACTTC.

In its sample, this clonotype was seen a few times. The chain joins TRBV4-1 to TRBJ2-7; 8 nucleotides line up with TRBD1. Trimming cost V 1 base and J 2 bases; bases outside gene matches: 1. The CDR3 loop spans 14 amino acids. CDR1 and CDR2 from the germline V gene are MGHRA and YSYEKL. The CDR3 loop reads CASSQVDRAYEQYF. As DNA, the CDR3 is TGCGCCAGCAGCCAAGTGGACAGGGCCTACGAGCAGTACTTC.

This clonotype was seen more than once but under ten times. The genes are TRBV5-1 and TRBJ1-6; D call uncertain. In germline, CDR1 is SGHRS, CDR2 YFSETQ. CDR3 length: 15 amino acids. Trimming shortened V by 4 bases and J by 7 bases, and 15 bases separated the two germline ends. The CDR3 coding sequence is TGCGCCAGCAGCGTAGGACCGTTAGGCAATTCACCCCTCCACTTT. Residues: CASSVGPLGNSPLHF.

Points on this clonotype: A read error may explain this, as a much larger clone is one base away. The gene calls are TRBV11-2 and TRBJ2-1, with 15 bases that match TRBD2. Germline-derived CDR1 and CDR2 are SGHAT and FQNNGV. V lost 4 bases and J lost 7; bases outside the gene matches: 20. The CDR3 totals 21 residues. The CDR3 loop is CASSSLGPGLAGGPRGNEQFF. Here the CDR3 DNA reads TGTGCCAGCAGCTCCCTTGGCCCGGGACTAGCGGGAGGCCCTAGGGGGAATGAGCAGTTCTTC.

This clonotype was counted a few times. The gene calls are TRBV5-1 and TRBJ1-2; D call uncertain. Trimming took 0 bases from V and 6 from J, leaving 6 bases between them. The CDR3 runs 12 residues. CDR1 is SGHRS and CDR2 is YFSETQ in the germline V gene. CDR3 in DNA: TGCGCCAGCAGCTTGGACTTCGATGGCTACACCTTC. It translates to CASSLDFDGYTF.

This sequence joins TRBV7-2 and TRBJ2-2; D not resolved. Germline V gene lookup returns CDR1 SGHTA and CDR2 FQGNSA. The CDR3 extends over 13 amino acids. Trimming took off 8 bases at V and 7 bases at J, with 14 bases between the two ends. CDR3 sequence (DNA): TGTGCCAGCGGCCAGCAGGTGGTCGGGGAGCTGTTTTTT. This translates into CASGQQVVGELFF.

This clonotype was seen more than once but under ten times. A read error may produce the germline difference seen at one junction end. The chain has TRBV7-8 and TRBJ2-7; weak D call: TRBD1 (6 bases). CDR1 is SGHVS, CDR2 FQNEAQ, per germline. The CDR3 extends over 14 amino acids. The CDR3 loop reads CASSEQGSSFEQYF. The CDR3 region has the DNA TGTGCCAGCAGCGAACAGGGATCTTCCTTCGAGCAGTACTTC.

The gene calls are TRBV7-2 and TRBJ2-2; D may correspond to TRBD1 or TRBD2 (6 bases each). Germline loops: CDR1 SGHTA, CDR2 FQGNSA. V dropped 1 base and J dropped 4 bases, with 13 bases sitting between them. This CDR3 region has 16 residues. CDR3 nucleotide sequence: TGTGCCAGCAGCTTAGTGGGGGGCCGAGGCACCGGGGAGCTGTTTTTT. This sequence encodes CASSLVGGRGTGELFF.

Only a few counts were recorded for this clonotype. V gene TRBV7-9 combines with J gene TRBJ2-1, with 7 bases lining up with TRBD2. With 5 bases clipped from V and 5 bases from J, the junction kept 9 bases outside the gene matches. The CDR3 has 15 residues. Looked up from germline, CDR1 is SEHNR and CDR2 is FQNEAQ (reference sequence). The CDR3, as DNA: TGTGCCAGCAGCCGAACTAGCGCTGCAAACAATGAGCAGTTCTTC. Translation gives CASSRTSAANNEQFF.

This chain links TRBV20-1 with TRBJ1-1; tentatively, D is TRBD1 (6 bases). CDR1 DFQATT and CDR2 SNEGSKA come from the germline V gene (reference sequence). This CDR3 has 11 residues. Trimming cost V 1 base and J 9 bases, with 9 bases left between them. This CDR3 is CSARVGGQAFF. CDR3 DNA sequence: TGCAGTGCTAGAGTGGGGGGGCAAGCTTTCTTT.

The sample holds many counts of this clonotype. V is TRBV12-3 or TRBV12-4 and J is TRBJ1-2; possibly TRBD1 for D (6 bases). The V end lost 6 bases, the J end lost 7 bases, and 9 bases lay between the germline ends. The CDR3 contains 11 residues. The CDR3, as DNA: TGTGCCAGCAGCGGGACAATTGGCTACACCTTC. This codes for CASSGTIGYTF.

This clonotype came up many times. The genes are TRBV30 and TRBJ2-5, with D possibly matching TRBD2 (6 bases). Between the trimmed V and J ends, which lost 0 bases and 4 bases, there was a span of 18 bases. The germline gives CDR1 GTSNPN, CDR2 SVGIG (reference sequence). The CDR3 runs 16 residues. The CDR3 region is CAWSVGSRRGGETQYF. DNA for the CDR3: TGTGCCTGGAGTGTAGGTTCGAGGAGGGGAGGAGAGACCCAGTACTTC.

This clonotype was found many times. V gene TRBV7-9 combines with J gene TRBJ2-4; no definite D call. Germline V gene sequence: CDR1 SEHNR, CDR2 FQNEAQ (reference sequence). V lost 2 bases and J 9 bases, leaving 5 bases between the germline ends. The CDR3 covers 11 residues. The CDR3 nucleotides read TGTGCCAGCAGCTTACTTGGCATTCAGTACTTC. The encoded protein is CASSLLGIQYF. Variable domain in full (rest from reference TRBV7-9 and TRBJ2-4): DTGVSQNPRHKITKRGQNVTFRCDPISEHNRLYWYRQTLGQGPEFLTYFQNEAQLEKSRLLSDRFSAERPKGSFSTLEIQRTEQGDSAMYLCASSLLGIQYFGAGTRLSVL.

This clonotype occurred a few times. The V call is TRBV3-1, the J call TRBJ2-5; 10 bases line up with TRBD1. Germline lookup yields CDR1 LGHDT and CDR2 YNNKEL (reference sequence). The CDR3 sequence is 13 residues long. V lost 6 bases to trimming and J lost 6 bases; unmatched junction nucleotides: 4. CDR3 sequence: CASSRTGGKTQYF. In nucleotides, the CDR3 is TGTGCCAGCAGTCGGACAGGGGGAAAGACCCAGTACTTC.

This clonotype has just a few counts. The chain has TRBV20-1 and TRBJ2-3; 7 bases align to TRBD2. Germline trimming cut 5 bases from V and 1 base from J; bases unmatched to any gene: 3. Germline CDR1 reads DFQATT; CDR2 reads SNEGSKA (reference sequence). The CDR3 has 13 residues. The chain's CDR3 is CSASSGGTDTQYF. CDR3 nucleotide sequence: TGCAGTGCTTCTAGCGGCGGCACAGATACGCAGTATTTT.

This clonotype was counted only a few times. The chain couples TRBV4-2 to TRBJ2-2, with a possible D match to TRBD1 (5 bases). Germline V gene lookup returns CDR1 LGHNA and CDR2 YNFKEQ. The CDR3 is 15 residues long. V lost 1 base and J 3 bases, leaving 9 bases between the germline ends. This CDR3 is CASSQGGGYTGELFF. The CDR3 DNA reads TGTGCCAGCAGCCAAGGGGGCGGATACACCGGGGAGCTGTTTTTT.

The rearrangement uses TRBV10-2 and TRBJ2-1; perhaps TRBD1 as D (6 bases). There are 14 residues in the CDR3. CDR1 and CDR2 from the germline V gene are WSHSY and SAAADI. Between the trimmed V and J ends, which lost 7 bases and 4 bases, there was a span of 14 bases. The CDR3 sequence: CASNTGFEYNEQFF. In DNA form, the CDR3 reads TGCGCCAGCAACACAGGGTTCGAATACAATGAGCAGTTCTTC.

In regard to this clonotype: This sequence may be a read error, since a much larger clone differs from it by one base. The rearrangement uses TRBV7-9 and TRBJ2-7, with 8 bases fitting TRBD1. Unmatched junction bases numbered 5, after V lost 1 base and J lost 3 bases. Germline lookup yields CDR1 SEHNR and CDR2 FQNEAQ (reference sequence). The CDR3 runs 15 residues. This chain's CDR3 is CASSLDAGQDYEQYF. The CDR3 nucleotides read TGTGCCAGCAGCTTAGACGCGGGACAGGACTACGAGCAGTACTTC.

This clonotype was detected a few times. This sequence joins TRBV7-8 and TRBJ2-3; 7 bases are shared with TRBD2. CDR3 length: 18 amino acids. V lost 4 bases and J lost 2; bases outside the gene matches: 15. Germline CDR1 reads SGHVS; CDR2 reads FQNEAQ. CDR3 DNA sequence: TGTGCCAGCAGCTCGCTCCCCACACTAGCGCAGACCACAGATACGCAGTATTTT. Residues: CASSSLPTLAQTTDTQYF.

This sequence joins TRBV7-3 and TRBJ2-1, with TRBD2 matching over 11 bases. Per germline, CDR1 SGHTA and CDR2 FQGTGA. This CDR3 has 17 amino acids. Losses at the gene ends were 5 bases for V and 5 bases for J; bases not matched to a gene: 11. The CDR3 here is CASSPSSGRILNNEQFF. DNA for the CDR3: TGTGCCAGCAGCCCATCTAGCGGGAGGATCCTAAACAATGAGCAGTTCTTC.

For the CDR3, the DNA is TGTGCCAGCAGCCCGACCCTTACAGGTCACAATGAGCAGTTCTTC. Translation: CASSPTLTGHNEQFF. The chain has TRBV5-6 and TRBJ2-1, with D perhaps matching TRBD1 (5 bases). The V gene lost 4 bases and the J gene lost 5 bases, with 16 bases spanning the gap. Looked up from germline, CDR1 is SGHDT and CDR2 is YYEEEE. This CDR3 spans 15 amino acids.

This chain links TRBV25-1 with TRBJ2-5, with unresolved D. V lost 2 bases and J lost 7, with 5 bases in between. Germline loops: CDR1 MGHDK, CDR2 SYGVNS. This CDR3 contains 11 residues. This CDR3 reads CASSEVRTQYF. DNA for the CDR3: TGTGCCAGCAGTGAAGTTCGGACCCAGTACTTC.

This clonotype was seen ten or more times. Here the CDR3 reads CASSIGRDNEQFF. CDR3 nucleotides: TGCGCCAGCAGCATCGGACGGGATAATGAGCAGTTCTTC. V gene TRBV4-3 combines with J gene TRBJ2-1; tentative D call: TRBD2 (5 bases). The V end lost 5 bases, the J end lost 7 bases, and 12 bases lay between the germline ends. Germline loops: CDR1 LGHNA, CDR2 YSLEER. The length of the CDR3 is 13 residues.

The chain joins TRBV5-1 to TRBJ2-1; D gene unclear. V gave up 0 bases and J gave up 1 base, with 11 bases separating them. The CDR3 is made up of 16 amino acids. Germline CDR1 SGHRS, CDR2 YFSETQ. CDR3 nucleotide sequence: TGCGCCAGCAGCTTGGGATCCGACAATTCCTACAATGAGCAGTTCTTC. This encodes CASSLGSDNSYNEQFF.

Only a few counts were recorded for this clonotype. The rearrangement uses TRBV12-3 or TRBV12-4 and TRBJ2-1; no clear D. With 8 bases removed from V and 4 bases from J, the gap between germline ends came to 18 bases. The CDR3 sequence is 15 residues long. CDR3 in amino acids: CASCKSPFRYNEQFF. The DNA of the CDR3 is TGTGCCAGCTGCAAAAGCCCCTTCCGATACAATGAGCAGTTCTTC.

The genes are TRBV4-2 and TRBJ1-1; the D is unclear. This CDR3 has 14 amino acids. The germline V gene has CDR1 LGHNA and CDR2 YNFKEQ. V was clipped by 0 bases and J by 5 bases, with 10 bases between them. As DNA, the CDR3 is TGTGCCAGCAGCCAAGAGGTCACCCGTACTGAAGCTTTCTTT. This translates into CASSQEVTRTEAFF.

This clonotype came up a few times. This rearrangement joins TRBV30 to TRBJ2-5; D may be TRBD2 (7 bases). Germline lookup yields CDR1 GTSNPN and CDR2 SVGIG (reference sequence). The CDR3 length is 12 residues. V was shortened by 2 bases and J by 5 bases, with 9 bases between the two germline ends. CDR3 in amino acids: CAWSRGAETQYF. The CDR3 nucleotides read TGTGCCTGGAGTCGGGGGGCGGAGACCCAGTACTTC.

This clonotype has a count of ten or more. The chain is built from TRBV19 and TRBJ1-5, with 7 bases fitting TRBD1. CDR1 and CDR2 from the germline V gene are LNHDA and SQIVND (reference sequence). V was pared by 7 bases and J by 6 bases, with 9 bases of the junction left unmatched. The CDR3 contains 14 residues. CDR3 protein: CASTQTGAFQPQHF. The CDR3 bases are TGTGCCAGTACCCAAACAGGGGCCTTTCAGCCCCAGCATTTT.